Following are 9 T cell receptor beta chains from one sample sequenced in a study of T cell repertoires in cytomegalovirus infection. Their recognized antigens are unknown. Via MiXCR, TCRdb re-called the reads, giving one row per CDR3 protein. The sample lists approximately 270,000 distinct CDR3 sequences; around 20% were seen once. This sample comprised cultured PBMCs, obtained from culture after CMV antigen stimulation. The receptor set was obtained from a human donor in good health (CMV status not recorded). Some clones in this sample may be carry-over from other donors' samples.

This chain joins TRBV5-1 and TRBJ2-3; 9 positions agree with TRBD1. The CDR3 runs 15 residues. Trimming took 2 bases from V and 2 from J; bases not matched to a gene: 3. Germline assignment: CDR1 SGHRS and CDR2 YFSETQ. CDR3 loop: CASSLQGANTDTQYF. DNA of the CDR3: TGCGCCAGCAGCTTACAGGGGGCGAACACAGATACGCAGTATTTT.

This clonotype was detected only a few times. This chain connects TRBV4-2 to TRBJ2-5, with 10 bases that match TRBD2. The CDR3 extends over 16 amino acids. The V segment lost 2 bases and the J segment 1 base; nucleotides outside the gene matches: 4. Germline CDR1 LGHNA, CDR2 YNFKEQ. The CDR3 nucleotides read TGTGCCAGCAGCCAAATCAAGCGGGAGGGCCAAGAGACCCAGTACTTC. Its protein is CASSQIKREGQETQYF.

The chain employs TRBV20-1 and TRBJ2-2; 12 bases line up with TRBD2. CDR1 is DFQATT and CDR2 is SNEGSKA in the germline V gene (reference sequence). The CDR3 has 16 amino acids. V lost 3 bases to trimming and J lost 7 bases; unmatched junction nucleotides: 9. The CDR3 spells CSASKGLAGSLGELFF. CDR3 nucleotides: TGCAGTGCTAGTAAAGGACTAGCGGGATCTCTCGGGGAGCTGTTTTTT.

This clonotype was counted at least ten times. The V and J genes are TRBV7-8 and TRBJ1-3; perhaps TRBD1 as D (5 bases). Germline V gene lookup returns CDR1 SGHVS and CDR2 FQNEAQ. This CDR3 is 14 amino acids long. Trimming removed 5 bases from V and 9 bases from J, with 17 bases in between. The CDR3 DNA reads as TGTGCCAGCAGCCGAGAGGGGTCTTCCGGCACCATATATTTT. Its translation is CASSREGSSGTIYF.

This clonotype showed up many times. The chain has TRBV7-2 and TRBJ2-3, with D tentatively TRBD2 (5 bases). In germline, CDR1 is SGHTA, CDR2 FQGNSA. The CDR3 is 12 residues long. The V end lost 5 bases, the J end lost 6 bases, and 9 bases lay between the germline ends. Here the CDR3 reads CASSLDYDTQYF. CDR3 nucleotides: TGTGCCAGCAGCCTCGACTATGATACGCAGTATTTT.

This clonotype was found many times. The rearrangement uses TRBV19 and TRBJ1-5, with a weak D call TRBD1 (6 bases). The CDR3 length is 16 residues. V shed 1 base and J shed 5 bases, with 15 bases lying between them. Looked up from germline, CDR1 is LNHDA and CDR2 is SQIVND (reference sequence). CDR3 amino acids: CASSIVSGQGYQPQHF. For the CDR3, the DNA is TGTGCCAGTAGTATAGTATCTGGGCAGGGGTATCAGCCCCAGCATTTT. Full variable domain (missing parts from reference TRBV19 and TRBJ1-5): DGGITQSPKYLFRKEGQNVTLSCEQNLNHDAMYWYRQDPGQGLRLIYYSQIVNDFQKGDIAEGYSVSREKKESFPLTVTSAQKNPTAFYLCASSIVSGQGYQPQHFGDGTRLSIL.

This chain joins TRBV4-3 and TRBJ2-7, with TRBD1 matching 9 bases. Germline V CDR1 and CDR2: LGHNA, YSLEER. After removal of 5 bases from V and 5 bases from J, the junction contained 13 bases not matched to a gene. The CDR3 consists of 16 residues. The CDR3 region is CASSKTRETGGNEQYF. CDR3 DNA: TGCGCCAGCAGCAAGACTCGAGAGACAGGGGGAAACGAGCAGTACTTC.

This clonotype was seen a few times. The chain has TRBV4-2 and TRBJ2-7; possibly TRBD1 or TRBD2 for D (5 bases each). Deletions cut 1 base from V and 5 bases from J, with 12 bases between. This CDR3 comprises 14 residues. Looked up from germline, CDR1 is LGHNA and CDR2 is YNFKEQ. The CDR3 sequence: CASSQAGRVDEQYF. The CDR3 DNA sequence: TGTGCCAGCAGCCAAGCGGGACGAGTCGACGAGCAGTACTTC.

This clonotype was found many times. The J gene is TRBJ1-1, the V gene TRBV7-8; D unclear. CDR3 size: 13 residues. The germline CDR1 and CDR2 sequences are SGHVS and FQNEAQ. The ends were cut back, 5 bases at V and 4 bases at J, with 11 bases in the middle. CDR3 protein: CASSKGRSTEAFF. CDR3 coding DNA: TGTGCCAGCAGCAAGGGTCGGTCCACTGAAGCTTTCTTT.